Below, one T cell receptor beta chain is given with its context. Its antigen is unidentified. Germline loops: CDR1 SGHTS, CDR2 YDEGEE. The J segment lost 3 bases and the V segment lost 2 bases, leaving 11 bases of the junction unmatched. This CDR3 contains 17 residues. The data stem from a study of OX40 agonist ivuxolimab in advanced cancers. Study-level background: Hepatocellular carcinoma, melanoma, renal cell or head and neck cancer affected the dose-escalation patients.

General observations from the study: Some patients without response likewise showed low normalized clonal expansion.

Assay: immunoSEQ multiplex PCR; the TCRdb copy retains only in-frame clones and omits some. The profile shows about 18,000 clones, about 67% of them singletons. The chain joins TRBV5-8 to TRBJ1-5, with TRBD1 identical over 7 bases. The source of this sequence is an adult with an advanced solid tumor such as melanoma, head and neck, liver or kidney cancer. The sequencing used CD4+ or CD8+ T cells sorted from blood, collected in a trial of the OX40 agonist ivuxolimab. Here the CDR3 reads CASSLVVRDSNNQPQHF. DNA of the CDR3: TGTGCCAGCAGCTTAGTCGTCAGGGACAGCAACAATCAGCCCCAGCATTTT.